The sequence of this TCR beta chain was determined in a study of blood T cell repertoires in COVID-19. V lost 5 bases, J lost 1 base, and 13 bases lay in between. This CDR3 has 14 residues. The germline V gene encodes CDR1 SQVTM and CDR2 ANQGSEA. In the study's own analysis: Amplifying reference gene primers gave estimates of nucleated cell counts. Profiled with immunoSEQ multiplex PCR; TCRdb holds only in-frame clones, not every one. The V and J calls and clone size were taken over from that table, and D and trimming were inferred from the DNA. Among 390,000 or so clones, roughly 90% were seen once, and the ten largest hold 3%.

The genes are TRBV29-1 and TRBJ2-3, with TRBD1 as a possible D gene (5 bases). The receptor was isolated from a woman between 25 and 40 years old with COVID-19, enrolled during active disease. The sample comprised peripheral blood. The CDR3 is CSVNSGIGTDTQYF. The CDR3 DNA reads TGCAGCGTTAACTCAGGGATCGGCACAGATACGCAGTATTTT.